The source of this T cell receptor (beta chain) is a study of identical twins. Study-level results: For out-of-frame alpha sequences shared by twins, low generation probability was in excess. Fewer insertions marked abundant cord blood beta clonotypes; young adult naive trended weakly, memory not at all.

TCRdb passed the 5' RACE reads through MiXCR, listing each CDR3 protein once. Of about 340,000 distinct CDR3 sequences listed, over 9% were seen once; the top ten hold approximately 7.5%. This clonotype was observed at least ten times. Its target is not known. Germline CDR1 and CDR2: MGHRA and YSYEKL. The ends lost 0 bases at V and 7 bases at J; junction bases unmatched: 13. CDR3 length: 18 amino acids. These data were also filed under a second study, of yellow fever vaccine responses in identical twins.

Sequencing was performed on CD8+ T cells sorted from blood. V is TRBV4-1 and J is TRBJ2-1; 9 bases are shared with TRBD1. The sequence was obtained from a woman aged 18 to 35 in good health. In DNA form, the CDR3 reads TGCGCCAGCAGCCAAGATGGTGGGGGACAGGGTCTTTGGAATGAGCAGTTCTTC. Its translation: CASSQDGGGQGLWNEQFF.